The entry below describes one TCR beta chain. This record belongs to a study of cytomegalovirus exposure and HLA in healthy donors. With 6 bases clipped from V and 9 bases from J, the junction kept 4 bases outside the gene matches. CDR3 length equals 11 residues. From germline, CDR1 is SQVTM and CDR2 ANQGSEA. 60 Vbeta and 13 Jbeta primers were used in PCR. Repertoires were generated with immunoSEQ multiplex PCR, while TCRdb's copy carries only in-frame clones and drops some. The table lists some 100,000 clones, about 70% of them singletons. The sequence came from a woman under 30 in good health and CMV-seropositive. The gene calls are TRBV29-1 and TRBJ2-1; 8 nucleotides match TRBD2. Sequenced: PBMCs. The CDR3 DNA is TGCAGCGTCCCCAGCGGGAGTGAGCAGTTCTTC. It codes for CSVPSGSEQFF.